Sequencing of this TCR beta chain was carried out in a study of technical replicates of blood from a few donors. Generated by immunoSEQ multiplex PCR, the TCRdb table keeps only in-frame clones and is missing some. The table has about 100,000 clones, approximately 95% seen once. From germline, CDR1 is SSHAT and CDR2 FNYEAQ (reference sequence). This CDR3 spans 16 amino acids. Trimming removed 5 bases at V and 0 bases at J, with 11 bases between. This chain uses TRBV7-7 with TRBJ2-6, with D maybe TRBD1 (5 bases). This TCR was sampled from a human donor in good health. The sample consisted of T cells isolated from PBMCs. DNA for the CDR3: TGTGCCAGCAGCAGGGGCGCAAGCTCTGGGGCCAACGTCCTGACTTTC. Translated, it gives CASSRGASSGANVLTF.